This T cell receptor (beta chain) stems from a study of blood T cell repertoires in COVID-19. The CDR3 has 14 amino acids. The germline gives CDR1 LNHDA, CDR2 SQIVND (reference sequence). The V and J ends lost 6 bases and 0 bases respectively, with 12 bases between them. Sequencing was performed with immunoSEQ multiplex PCR; in TCRdb, only in-frame clones are kept and a portion is missing. The sample includes about 340,000 clones, roughly 86% of them seen just once. This sequence was found in a woman in her 70s with COVID-19, enrolled during active disease. The rearrangement uses TRBV19 and TRBJ2-7; D may be TRBD1 (5 bases). The sample was peripheral blood. The CDR3 nucleotides are TGTGCCAGTAGCAGACAGACGAGCTCCTACGAGCAGTACTTC. As protein: CASSRQTSSYEQYF.